The clone carrying this T cell receptor (beta chain) was seen just once. This record comes from a study of blood T cell repertoires in COVID-19. At the level of the study: COVID-19 samples from acute and convalescent phases originated in the United States, Italy and Spain. The cDNA or gDNA used as material had been derived from T cells, B-cell-depleted T cells, or PBMCs.

Germline V lookup: CDR1 SGDLS, CDR2 YYNGEE. This CDR3 comprises 17 residues. The V segment lost 1 base and the J segment 1 base; nucleotides outside the gene matches: 7. In the original workflow: Quantification of nucleated cells was approximated via reference gene primer amplification. Clones were sequenced by immunoSEQ multiplex PCR, and TCRdb holds only the in-frame ones, with some missing. The V and J calls and clone size are taken from that table; D and trimming were inferred from the DNA. The data hold under 500,000 clones, with roughly 89% observed a single time. The rearrangement uses TRBV9 and TRBJ2-1, with 8 bases matching TRBD2. The material sequenced was peripheral blood. This TCR came from a woman in her twenties or thirties with acute or convalescent COVID-19. CDR3 coding DNA: TGTGCCAGCAGCGTAAGAAGCGGGGGAGTGTCCTACAATGAGCAGTTCTTC. The encoded protein is CASSVRSGGVSYNEQFF.